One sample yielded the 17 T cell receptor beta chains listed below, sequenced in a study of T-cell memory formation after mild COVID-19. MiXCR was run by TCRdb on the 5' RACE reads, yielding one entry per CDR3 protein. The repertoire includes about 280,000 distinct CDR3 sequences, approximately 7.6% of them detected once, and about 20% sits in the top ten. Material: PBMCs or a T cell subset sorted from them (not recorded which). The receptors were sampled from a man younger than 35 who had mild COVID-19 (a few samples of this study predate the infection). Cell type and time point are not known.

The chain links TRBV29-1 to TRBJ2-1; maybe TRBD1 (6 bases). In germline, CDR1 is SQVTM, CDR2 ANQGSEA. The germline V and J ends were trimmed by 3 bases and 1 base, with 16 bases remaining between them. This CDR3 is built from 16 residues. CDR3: CSVEKGVLESYNEQFF. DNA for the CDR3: TGCAGCGTTGAGAAGGGGGTCTTGGAGTCCTACAATGAGCAGTTCTTC.

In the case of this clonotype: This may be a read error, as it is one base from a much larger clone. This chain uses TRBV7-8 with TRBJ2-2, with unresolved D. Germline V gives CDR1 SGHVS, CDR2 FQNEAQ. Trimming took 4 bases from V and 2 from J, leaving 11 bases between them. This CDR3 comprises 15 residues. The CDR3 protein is CASSSSRLNTGELFF. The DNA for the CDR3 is TGTGCCAGCAGCTCAAGCCGACTCAACACCGGGGAGCTGTTTTTT.

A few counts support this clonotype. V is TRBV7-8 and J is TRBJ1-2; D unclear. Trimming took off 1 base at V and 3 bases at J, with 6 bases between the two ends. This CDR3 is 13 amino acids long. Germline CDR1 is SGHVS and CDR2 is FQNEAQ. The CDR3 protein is CASSLGFYYGYTF. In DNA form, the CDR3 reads TGTGCCAGCAGCTTAGGTTTTTACTATGGCTACACCTTC.

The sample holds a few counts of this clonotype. The CDR3, as DNA: TGTGCCAGCAGCAATGAGGGGGGGCGAGAGACCCAGTACTTC. It codes for CASSNEGGRETQYF. The chain is built from TRBV5-6 and TRBJ2-5, with D maybe TRBD2 (7 bases). CDR1 is SGHDT, CDR2 YYEEEE, per germline. Trimming shortened V by 4 bases and J by 4 bases, and 14 bases separated the two germline ends. The CDR3 extends over 14 amino acids.

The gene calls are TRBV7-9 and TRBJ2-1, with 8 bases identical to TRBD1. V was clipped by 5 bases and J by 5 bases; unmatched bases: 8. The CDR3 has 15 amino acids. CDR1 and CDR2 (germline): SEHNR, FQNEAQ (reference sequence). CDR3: CASSPGGDRNNEQFF. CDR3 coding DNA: TGTGCCAGCAGCCCGGGCGGGGACAGGAACAATGAGCAGTTCTTC.

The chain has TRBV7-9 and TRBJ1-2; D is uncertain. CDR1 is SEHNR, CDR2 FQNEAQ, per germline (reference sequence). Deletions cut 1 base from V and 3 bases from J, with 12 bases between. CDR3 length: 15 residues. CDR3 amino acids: CASSLGGTRDYGYTF. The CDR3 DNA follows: TGTGCCAGCAGCTTAGGGGGAACGCGAGACTATGGCTACACCTTC.

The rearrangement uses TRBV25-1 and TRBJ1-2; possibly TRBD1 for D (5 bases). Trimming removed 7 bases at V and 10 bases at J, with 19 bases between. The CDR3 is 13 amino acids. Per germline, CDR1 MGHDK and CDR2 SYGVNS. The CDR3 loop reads CASTLSGGNLYTF. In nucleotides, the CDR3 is TGTGCCAGCACTCTCTCCGGGGGGAACCTCTACACCTTC.

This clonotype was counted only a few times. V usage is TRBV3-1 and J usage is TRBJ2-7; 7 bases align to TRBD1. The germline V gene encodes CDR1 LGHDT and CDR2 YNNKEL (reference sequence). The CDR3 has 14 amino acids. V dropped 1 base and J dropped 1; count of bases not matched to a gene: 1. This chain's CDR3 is CASSQGGQSYEQYV. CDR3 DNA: TGTGCCAGCAGCCAAGGGGGACAGTCCTACGAGCAGTACGTC.

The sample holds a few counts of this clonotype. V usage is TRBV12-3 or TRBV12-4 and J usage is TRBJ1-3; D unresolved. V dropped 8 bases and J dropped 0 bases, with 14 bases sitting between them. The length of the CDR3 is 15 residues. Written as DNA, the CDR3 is TGTGCCAGCCGGCTGGACGGTCTCTCTGGAAACACCATATATTTT. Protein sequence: CASRLDGLSGNTIYF.

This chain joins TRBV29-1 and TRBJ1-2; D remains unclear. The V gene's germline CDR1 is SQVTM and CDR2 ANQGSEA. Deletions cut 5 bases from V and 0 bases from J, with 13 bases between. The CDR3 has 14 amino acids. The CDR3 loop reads CSVLGPLANYGYTF. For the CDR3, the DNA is TGCAGCGTTCTCGGGCCCCTGGCTAACTATGGCTACACCTTC. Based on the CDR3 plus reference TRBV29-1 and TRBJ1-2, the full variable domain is SAVISQKPSRDICQRGTSLTIQCQVDSQVTMMFWYRQQPGQSLTLIATANQGSEATYESGFVIDKFPISRPNLTFSTLTVSNMSPEDSSIYLCSVLGPLANYGYTFGSGTRLTVV.

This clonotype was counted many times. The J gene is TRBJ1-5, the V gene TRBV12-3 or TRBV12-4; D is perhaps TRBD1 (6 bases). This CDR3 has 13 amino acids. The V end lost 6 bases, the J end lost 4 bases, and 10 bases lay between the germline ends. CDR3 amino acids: CASRDTGNQPQHF. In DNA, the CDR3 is TGTGCCAGCAGAGACACAGGGAATCAGCCCCAGCATTTT.

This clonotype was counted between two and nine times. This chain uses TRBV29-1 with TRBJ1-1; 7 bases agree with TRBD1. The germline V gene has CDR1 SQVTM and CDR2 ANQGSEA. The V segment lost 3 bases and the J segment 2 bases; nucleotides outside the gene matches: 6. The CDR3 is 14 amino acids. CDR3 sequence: CSVELGGLNTEAFF. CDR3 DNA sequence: TGCAGCGTTGAGCTAGGGGGCCTCAACACTGAAGCTTTCTTT.

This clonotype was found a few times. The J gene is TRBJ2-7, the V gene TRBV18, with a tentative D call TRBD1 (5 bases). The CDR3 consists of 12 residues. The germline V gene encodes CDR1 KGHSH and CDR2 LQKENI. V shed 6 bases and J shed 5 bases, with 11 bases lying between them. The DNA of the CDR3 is TGTGCCAGCTCGCCCCAGACAGACGAGCAGTACTTC. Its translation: CASSPQTDEQYF.

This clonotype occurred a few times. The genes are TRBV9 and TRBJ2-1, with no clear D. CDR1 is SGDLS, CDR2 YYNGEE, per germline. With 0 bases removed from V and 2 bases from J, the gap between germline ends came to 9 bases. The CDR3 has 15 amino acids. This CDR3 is CASSVVGTTYNEQFF. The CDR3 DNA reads TGTGCCAGCAGCGTAGTGGGTACAACCTACAATGAGCAGTTCTTC.

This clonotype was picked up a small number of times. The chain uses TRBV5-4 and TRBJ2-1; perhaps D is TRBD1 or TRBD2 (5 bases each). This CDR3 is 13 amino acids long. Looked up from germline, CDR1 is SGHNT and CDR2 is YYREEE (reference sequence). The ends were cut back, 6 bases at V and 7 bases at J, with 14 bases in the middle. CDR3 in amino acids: CASIGGLPNEQFF. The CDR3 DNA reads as TGTGCCAGCATTGGGGGTCTCCCAAATGAGCAGTTCTTC.

CDR3 in amino acids: CASSQEAHPSSGNTIYF. The CDR3 DNA follows: TGCGCCAGCAGCCAAGAGGCACACCCTTCCTCTGGAAACACCATATATTTT. The chain carries TRBV4-3 and TRBJ1-3, with D uncertain. Trimming removed 0 bases from V and 0 bases from J, with 12 bases in between. Germline V gene lookup returns CDR1 LGHNA and CDR2 YSLEER. This CDR3 is built from 17 residues.

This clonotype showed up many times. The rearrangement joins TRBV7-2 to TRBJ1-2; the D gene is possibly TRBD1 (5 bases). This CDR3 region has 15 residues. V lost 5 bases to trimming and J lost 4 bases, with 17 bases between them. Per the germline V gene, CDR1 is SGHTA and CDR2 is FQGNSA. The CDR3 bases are TGTGCCAGCAGCACAATTGGACAACCCTCCTATGGCTACACCTTC. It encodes CASSTIGQPSYGYTF.